Shown below are 32 T cell receptor beta chains from a single sample sequenced in a study of T cells in Graves' hyperthyroidism and ophthalmopathy. Authors of the study amplified TCR beta CDR3 regions from RNA transcripts. First-round RT-PCR of the TCR CDR3 relied on the HTBI primer set. MiXCR was run by TCRdb on the multiplex PCR reads, yielding one entry per CDR3 protein. The sample has about 380,000 distinct CDR3 sequences, about 14% seen once. Sample: blood. The receptor source for this set is a woman aged 60-75 years with Graves' hyperthyroidism.

The chain uses TRBV12-3 or TRBV12-4 and TRBJ1-1; 9 bases align to TRBD1. V shed 6 bases, J shed 4 bases, and the junction held 9 bases outside the gene matches. The CDR3 loop spans 15 amino acids. The CDR3 here is CASRPGQGIGTEAFF. CDR3 nucleotide sequence: TGTGCCAGCAGGCCGGGACAGGGAATCGGCACTGAAGCTTTCTTT.

The chain joins TRBV28 to TRBJ2-1; a possible D gene is TRBD2 (6 bases). The ends were cut back, 6 bases at V and 5 bases at J, with 20 bases in the middle. Germline CDR1 MDHEN, CDR2 SYDVKM. The CDR3 length is 16 residues. The CDR3 DNA is TGTGCCAGCAGCTCCCCCGGGGCTAGCGCAAACAATGAGCAGTTCTTC. Its protein product is CASSSPGASANNEQFF.

The chain has TRBV18 and TRBJ2-2, with 7 nucleotides matching TRBD1. Germline V CDR1 and CDR2: KGHSH, LQKENI. This CDR3 is 16 amino acids long. V gave up 4 bases and J gave up 0 bases; unmatched junction bases: 5. CDR3 sequence: CASSRNRGSNTGELFF. The CDR3 coding sequence is TGTGCCAGCTCACGCAACAGGGGATCGAACACCGGGGAGCTGTTTTTT. Based on the CDR3 plus reference TRBV18 and TRBJ2-2, the full variable domain is NAGVMQNPRHLVRRRGQEARLRCSPMKGHSHVYWYRQLPEEGLKFMVYLQKENIIDESGMPKERFSAEFPKEGPSILRIQQVVRGDSAAYFCASSRNRGSNTGELFFGEGSRLTVL.

Many counts were recorded for this clonotype. The chain recombines TRBV11-2 with TRBJ1-1; D not resolved. This CDR3 contains 13 residues. V lost 4 bases, J lost 0 bases, and 6 bases lay in between. Germline V gene lookup returns CDR1 SGHAT and CDR2 FQNNGV. CDR3 amino acids: CASSWTVNTEAFF. In DNA form, the CDR3 reads TGTGCCAGCAGCTGGACGGTGAACACTGAAGCTTTCTTT.

Ten or more counts support this clonotype. V usage is TRBV3-1 and J usage is TRBJ1-1; D ambiguous. V lost 1 base to trimming and J lost 0 bases, with 3 bases between them. This CDR3 is 13 amino acids long. Germline V CDR1 and CDR2: LGHDT, YNNKEL (reference sequence). DNA for the CDR3: TGTGCCAGCAGCCAAGTCATGAACACTGAAGCTTTCTTT. It yields the protein CASSQVMNTEAFF. Using reference TRBV3-1 and TRBJ1-1 for the parts outside the CDR3, the full variable domain is DTAVSQTPKYLVTQMGNDKSIKCEQNLGHDTMYWYKQDSKKFLKIMFSYNNKELIINETVPNRFSPKSPDKAHLNLHINSLELGDSAVYFCASSQVMNTEAFFGQGTRLTVV.

The chain is built from TRBV28 and TRBJ2-3; D is perhaps TRBD1 (5 bases). Trimming left V 2 bases short and J 2 bases short, with 17 bases between. Germline-derived CDR1 and CDR2 are MDHEN and SYDVKM. There are 17 residues in the CDR3. CDR3 protein: CASSLGGQGTPTDTQYF. In nucleotides, the CDR3 is TGTGCCAGCAGTTTAGGTGGGCAGGGAACCCCCACAGATACGCAGTATTTT.

Many counts were recorded for this clonotype. The rearrangement uses TRBV6-5 and TRBJ2-7; tentative D call: TRBD2 (5 bases). Trimming removed 0 bases at V and 9 bases at J, with 12 bases between. The CDR3 contains 13 residues. Germline values: CDR1 MNHEY, CDR2 SVGAGI. The CDR3 DNA sequence: TGTGCCAGCAGTTACTCGGCCGGGATTGGGCAGTACTTC. It is translated as CASSYSAGIGQYF.

This clonotype appeared many times. This sequence joins TRBV5-1 and TRBJ2-7, with D possibly being TRBD1 (7 bases). The germline V gene has CDR1 SGHRS and CDR2 YFSETQ. Trimming took 7 bases from V and 1 from J, leaving 18 bases between them. CDR3 length: 15 amino acids. The CDR3: CASGRGTAESYEQYF. The CDR3 DNA reads as TGCGCCAGCGGACGGGGGACAGCCGAGTCCTACGAGCAGTACTTC.

This clonotype came up many times. The chain carries TRBV28 and TRBJ2-7, with 9 bases lining up with TRBD1. Per the germline V gene, CDR1 is MDHEN and CDR2 is SYDVKM. The CDR3 totals 14 residues. V trimming: 5 bases; J trimming: 4 bases; junction bases outside the gene matches: 6. The CDR3, as DNA: TGTGCCAGCAGTCCCGGGACAGGGTGGTACGAGCAGTACTTC. As protein: CASSPGTGWYEQYF.

The sample holds many counts of this clonotype. This chain links TRBV11-3 with TRBJ2-3; possible D gene TRBD2, 6 bases. V was clipped by 4 bases and J by 6 bases, with 20 bases between them. This CDR3 has 16 amino acids. Germline V gives CDR1 SGHNT, CDR2 YENEEA. The CDR3 is CASSWSVGGPTDTQYF. The CDR3 coding sequence is TGTGCCAGCAGCTGGTCGGTCGGAGGGCCAACGGATACGCAGTATTTT.

This clonotype was counted ten times or more. The chain links TRBV7-2 to TRBJ2-2; D ambiguous. There are 13 residues in the CDR3. Germline assignment: CDR1 SGHTA and CDR2 FQGNSA. V was cut by 4 bases and J by 6 bases, with 9 bases left in between. The CDR3, as DNA: TGTGCCAGCAGCTCCGTACGTCCCGGGGAGCTGTTTTTT. Translated, it gives CASSSVRPGELFF.

This clonotype came up many times. This chain links TRBV6-5 with TRBJ1-5, with D uncertain. The CDR3 covers 14 residues. V lost 0 bases, J lost 6 bases, and 9 bases lay in between. Germline CDR1 and CDR2: MNHEY and SVGAGI. CDR3 region: CASSYSSLGQPQHF. CDR3 coding DNA: TGTGCCAGCAGTTACTCGTCTCTGGGTCAGCCCCAGCATTTT.

This clonotype was observed many times. The rearrangement joins TRBV14 to TRBJ2-3; 14 bases map to TRBD2. The length of the CDR3 is 17 residues. The germline gives CDR1 SGHDN, CDR2 FVKESK. The junction had 4 bases not matched to a gene; V was cut back by 4 bases and J by 1 base. The CDR3: CASSPMGLAGGTDTQYF. The CDR3 bases are TGTGCCAGCAGCCCGATGGGACTAGCGGGAGGCACAGATACGCAGTATTTT.

The chain is built from TRBV5-5 and TRBJ2-1; possibly TRBD2 for D (5 bases). Looked up from germline, CDR1 is SGHKS and CDR2 is YYEKEE (reference sequence). V lost 0 bases and J 2 bases, leaving 9 bases between the germline ends. The CDR3 is 15 residues long. CDR3 in amino acids: CASSLEGSPYNEQFF. The CDR3 bases are TGTGCCAGCAGCTTGGAAGGGAGCCCCTACAATGAGCAGTTCTTC.

The sample holds many counts of this clonotype. The chain couples TRBV7-2 to TRBJ2-5; no clear D gene. The length of the CDR3 is 13 residues. CDR1 and CDR2 (germline): SGHTA, FQGNSA. Trimming removed 4 bases at V and 5 bases at J, with 11 bases between. The CDR3 sequence: CASSSLDGETQYF. CDR3 in DNA: TGTGCCAGCAGCTCGTTGGACGGTGAGACCCAGTACTTC.

This clonotype was detected many times. The chain employs TRBV7-2 and TRBJ1-4, with 8 bases lining up with TRBD1. Germline-derived CDR1 and CDR2 are SGHTA and FQGNSA. This CDR3 contains 15 residues. Trimming removed 5 bases from V and 4 bases from J; junction bases left unmatched: 6. CDR3 bases: TGTGCCAGCAGCCTTCGGGACAGGCTTAATGAAAAACTGTTTTTT. This translates into CASSLRDRLNEKLFF.

This clonotype has a handful of counts. The rearrangement uses TRBV5-1 and TRBJ2-5; D possibly corresponds to TRBD2 (6 bases). Germline assignment: CDR1 SGHRS and CDR2 YFSETQ. V was pared by 3 bases and J by 5 bases, with 17 bases between. The length of the CDR3 is 15 residues. The CDR3 DNA reads TGCGCCAGCAGCTCCCAAGATACTAGCAGGGAGACCCAGTACTTC. Protein sequence: CASSSQDTSRETQYF.

This clonotype was seen ten or more times. The chain is built from TRBV3-1 and TRBJ1-6; D gene uncertain. The germline V and J ends were trimmed by 6 bases and 10 bases, with 13 bases remaining between them. The CDR3 has 13 residues. Germline V lookup: CDR1 LGHDT, CDR2 YNNKEL (reference sequence). As DNA, the CDR3 is TGTGCCAGCAGTCAGGAAGTGGAATCACCCCTCCACTTT. This sequence encodes CASSQEVESPLHF.

This clonotype was observed at least ten times. For the CDR3, the DNA is TGTGCCAGCAGCCGACCCGGGACGGCAGACAATGAGCAGTTCTTC. Amino acids: CASSRPGTADNEQFF. The chain couples TRBV3-1 to TRBJ2-1; D tentatively fits TRBD1 or TRBD2 (5 bases each). The CDR3 is made up of 15 amino acids. V gave up 4 bases and J gave up 5 bases, with 15 bases separating them. Germline lookup yields CDR1 LGHDT and CDR2 YNNKEL (reference sequence).

This clonotype was recorded at least ten times. The genes are TRBV27 and TRBJ2-5, with 7 bases fitting TRBD1. The junction had 10 bases not matched to a gene; V was cut back by 5 bases and J by 1 base. This CDR3 spans 16 amino acids. The germline gives CDR1 MNHEY, CDR2 SMNVEV (reference sequence). DNA of the CDR3: TGTGCCAGCAGTAAAGGGGGCCTGGCAATCCAAGAGACCCAGTACTTC. The encoded protein is CASSKGGLAIQETQYF.

This clonotype was counted many times. This rearrangement joins TRBV20-1 to TRBJ2-7; 8 bases are a match to TRBD2. V was clipped by 6 bases and J by 1 base; unmatched bases: 8. The germline V gene has CDR1 DFQATT and CDR2 SNEGSKA (reference sequence). The CDR3 contains 14 residues. The CDR3 region is CSATSGRASYEQYF. CDR3 in DNA: TGCAGTGCCACAAGCGGGAGAGCTTCCTACGAGCAGTACTTC.

At least ten counts were recorded for this clonotype. The chain has TRBV24-1 and TRBJ2-5, with TRBD1 identical over 12 bases. The CDR3 extends over 18 amino acids. CDR1 KGHDR and CDR2 SFDVKD come from the germline V gene. V lost 2 bases, J lost 4 bases, and 10 bases stayed unmatched. CDR3 nucleotides: TGTGCCACCAGTGATTACCGGGACAGGGGGCTTTTAGGAGAGACCCAGTACTTC. It codes for CATSDYRDRGLLGETQYF.

This sequence joins TRBV29-1 and TRBJ2-5, with a weak D call TRBD2 (6 bases). Germline V gene lookup returns CDR1 SQVTM and CDR2 ANQGSEA. V shed 4 bases and J shed 2 bases, with 11 bases lying between them. CDR3 length: 13 residues. The CDR3 region is CSVAIRGQETQYF. The DNA for the CDR3 is TGCAGCGTTGCTATACGGGGGCAAGAGACCCAGTACTTC.

The chain has TRBV6-4 and TRBJ2-3; 9 bases map to TRBD2. Trimming removed 6 bases from V and 6 bases from J; junction bases left unmatched: 16. This CDR3 has 17 residues. The germline V gene encodes CDR1 MRHNA and CDR2 SNTAGT. CDR3 residues: CASRPPRLAGLPDTQYF. CDR3 sequence (DNA): TGTGCCAGCAGGCCCCCCCGGCTAGCGGGGCTCCCGGATACGCAGTATTTT.

This clonotype was seen ten or more times. The genes are TRBV6-1 and TRBJ2-5; D is ambiguous. Germline-derived CDR1 and CDR2 are MNHNS and SASEGT. This CDR3 contains 12 residues. V shed 7 bases and J shed 6 bases, with 12 bases lying between them. CDR3 nucleotides: TGTGCCAGCAACACTCGGGCGAAGACCCAGTACTTC. Its translation: CASNTRAKTQYF.

Regarding this clonotype: This may be a read error, as it is one base from a much larger clone. This rearrangement joins TRBV7-2 to TRBJ1-2; D is ambiguous. Between the trimmed V and J ends, which lost 5 bases and 5 bases, there was a span of 12 bases. There are 13 residues in the CDR3. Germline CDR1 reads SGHTA; CDR2 reads FQGNSA. The CDR3 here is CASSPARLYGYTF. The CDR3 DNA follows: TGTGCCAGCAGCCCGGCGAGACTTTATGGCTACACCTTC.

This clonotype has a count of ten or more. This chain links TRBV2 with TRBJ1-2; 10 bases map to TRBD1. The V gene end was trimmed by 8 bases and the J gene end by 1 base; junction bases not matched to a gene: 7. CDR1 is SNHLY, CDR2 FYNNEI, per germline. This CDR3 has 15 amino acids. The CDR3 nucleotides are TGTGCCAGCTGGGAGGGGGACAGGGGTAACTATGGCTACACCTTC. Its protein product is CASWEGDRGNYGYTF.

This clonotype was detected ten times or more. V usage is TRBV7-9 and J usage is TRBJ2-1; the match to TRBD2 covers 7 bases. J gave up 0 bases and V 5 bases, and 10 bases lay outside the gene matches. In germline, CDR1 is SEHNR, CDR2 FQNEAQ (reference sequence). The CDR3 covers 17 residues. The CDR3 here is CASSLELAFNSYNEQFF. The CDR3 nucleotides are TGTGCCAGCAGCCTAGAACTAGCGTTCAACTCCTACAATGAGCAGTTCTTC.

Only a few counts were recorded for this clonotype. CDR3 DNA sequence: TGTGCCAGCCGGGACAGGGGGCCTGAAAAACTGTTTTTT. Its protein is CASRDRGPEKLFF. The rearrangement joins TRBV19 to TRBJ1-4; 12 bases agree with TRBD1. Per the germline V gene, CDR1 is LNHDA and CDR2 is SQIVND (reference sequence). The CDR3 sequence is 13 residues long. V gave up 9 bases and J gave up 7 bases; unmatched junction bases: 3.

This chain uses TRBV5-1 with TRBJ2-7; 13 positions agree with TRBD2. Unmatched junction bases numbered 7, after V lost 0 bases and J lost 7 bases. From germline, CDR1 is SGHRS and CDR2 YFSETQ. The CDR3 is 16 amino acids. For the CDR3, the DNA is TGCGCCAGCAGCTTGGGACCTACTAGCGGGAGGGGTGAGCAGTACTTC. Its translation: CASSLGPTSGRGEQYF.

The chain couples TRBV6-2 or TRBV6-3 to TRBJ2-5, with TRBD2 matching over 12 bases. The germline V gene has CDR1 MNHEY and CDR2 SVGEGT. The CDR3 has 15 residues. V shed 2 bases, J shed 4 bases, and the junction held 2 bases outside the gene matches. CDR3 protein: CASSYRGLAGETQYF. CDR3 coding DNA: TGTGCCAGCAGTTACCGGGGACTAGCGGGAGAGACCCAGTACTTC.

This clonotype was counted at least ten times. V and J are TRBV28 and TRBJ2-1; TRBD1 is a possible D gene (6 bases). The V gene's germline CDR1 is MDHEN and CDR2 SYDVKM. The ends were cut back, 1 base at V and 9 bases at J, with 31 bases in the middle. The CDR3 is made up of 20 amino acids. The chain's CDR3 is CASSLLGIGRGGRAGPEQFF. The CDR3 DNA reads as TGTGCCAGCAGTTTATTAGGAATCGGCAGGGGCGGAAGGGCCGGTCCTGAGCAGTTCTTC.